Presented here are 26 T cell receptor beta chains from one specimen sequenced in a study of cytomegalovirus exposure and HLA in healthy donors. PCR primers comprised 60 Vbeta and 13 Jbeta primers. TCRdb's copy holds only in-frame clones and misses some; the assay was immunoSEQ multiplex PCR. The top ten clones hold approximately 0.3% of a sample with approximately 300,000 clones, approximately 80% of them seen once. The sample taken for sequencing was PBMCs. The receptors derive from a girl aged 2 to 10 in good health and CMV-seronegative.

The J gene is TRBJ1-1, the V gene TRBV28, with a tentative D call TRBD1 (5 bases). V was cut by 3 bases and J by 0 bases, with 11 bases left in between. Germline CDR1 is MDHEN and CDR2 is SYDVKM. This CDR3 has 15 residues. The CDR3 loop reads CASSFVGGMNTEAFF. Written as DNA, the CDR3 is TGTGCCAGCAGTTTTGTCGGGGGAATGAACACTGAAGCTTTCTTT.

This clone came up once. J is TRBJ1-1 and V is TRBV5-6, with D unclear. This CDR3 comprises 13 residues. CDR1 SGHDT and CDR2 YYEEEE come from the germline V gene. V was clipped by 4 bases and J by 1 base, with 8 bases between them. The CDR3 reads CASSVEQNTEAFF. CDR3 sequence (DNA): TGTGCCAGCAGCGTCGAACAGAACACTGAAGCTTTCTTT.

This chain connects TRBV10-3 to TRBJ1-6; D not resolved. This CDR3 comprises 14 residues. Germline loops: CDR1 ENHRY, CDR2 SYGVKD. Trimming removed 3 bases at V and 7 bases at J, with 10 bases between. CDR3 DNA sequence: TGTGCCATCAGTGACAGTCTACAGAATTCACCCCTCCACTTT. Its translation: CAISDSLQNSPLHF.

J is TRBJ2-1 and V is TRBV23-1, with D possibly TRBD1 on 6 matching bases. TRBV23-1 belongs to the ORF category, with a function that is uncertain. The CDR3 runs to 11 residues. The ends were cut back, 8 bases at V and 6 bases at J, with 8 bases in the middle. In DNA form, the CDR3 reads TGCGCCAGCGAACAGGGCAATGAGCAGTTCTTC. As protein: CASEQGNEQFF.

This chain uses TRBV27 with TRBJ2-2; maybe TRBD2 (5 bases). Germline values: CDR1 MNHEY, CDR2 SMNVEV (reference sequence). The V and J ends lost 8 bases and 5 bases respectively, with 12 bases between them. CDR3 length equals 13 residues. CDR3 nucleotide sequence: TGTGCCAGCTCTCACCCGGGGACCGGGGAGCTGTTTTTT. This codes for CASSHPGTGELFF.

This clone has a handful of counts. This chain joins TRBV27 and TRBJ1-1, with TRBD1 matching over 7 bases. Germline V gene lookup returns CDR1 MNHEY and CDR2 SMNVEV (reference sequence). J lost 7 bases, V lost 6 bases, and 5 bases had no gene match. The CDR3 covers 12 residues. CDR3 sequence: CASSSRTGEAFF. CDR3 sequence (DNA): TGTGCCAGCAGCTCCCGGACAGGTGAAGCTTTCTTT.

This rearrangement joins TRBV9 to TRBJ2-3, with D uncertain. The length of the CDR3 is 11 residues. Germline CDR1 SGDLS, CDR2 YYNGEE. Trimming took off 3 bases at V and 6 bases at J, with 5 bases between the two ends. The CDR3 DNA sequence: TGTGCCAGCAGCGAGGAGGATACGCAGTATTTT. This codes for CASSEEDTQYF.

The CDR3: CASITPGVPTEAFF. The CDR3 coding sequence is TGTGCCAGCATCACGCCCGGGGTCCCCACTGAAGCTTTCTTT. V and J are TRBV6-5 and TRBJ1-1; no firm D call. Germline V lookup: CDR1 MNHEY, CDR2 SVGAGI. V was shortened by 7 bases and J by 4 bases, with 16 bases between the two germline ends. This CDR3 contains 14 residues.

The V call is TRBV30, the J call TRBJ2-5; 9 bases are shared with TRBD2. The CDR3 runs 17 residues. J gave up 2 bases and V 3 bases, and 13 bases lay outside the gene matches. Germline V gene data show CDR1 as GTSNPN and CDR2 as SVGIG (reference sequence). DNA for the CDR3: TGTGCCTGGAGAGACAATTGGCAGCGGGAGGAGCAAGAGACCCAGTACTTC. It is translated as CAWRDNWQREEQETQYF.

This clone has a single count. This chain connects TRBV7-9 to TRBJ2-5, with D unclear. The J call could be wrong; TRBJ2-7 is a better fit for the DNA end. The CDR3 extends over 12 amino acids. Germline V gene lookup returns CDR1 SEHNR and CDR2 FQNEAQ (reference sequence). This CDR3 is CASSLYSYEQYF. In nucleotides, the CDR3 is TGTGCCAGCAGCTTATACAGCTACGAGCAGTACTTC.

The chain couples TRBV5-1 to TRBJ2-5, with D maybe TRBD2 (6 bases). This CDR3 contains 13 residues. Trimming stripped 4 bases from V and 0 bases from J, with 7 bases between. The V gene's germline CDR1 is SGHRS and CDR2 YFSETQ. The CDR3 bases are TGCGCCAGCAGCAGGGACTACCAAGAGACCCAGTACTTC. It specifies CASSRDYQETQYF.

The J gene is TRBJ2-7, the V gene TRBV27; 9 nucleotides align to TRBD1. The CDR3 is 14 residues long. In germline, CDR1 is MNHEY, CDR2 SMNVEV (reference sequence). Trimming cost V 5 bases and J 7 bases; bases outside gene matches: 9. The CDR3: CASSPGTGSVEQYF. CDR3 sequence (DNA): TGTGCCAGCAGTCCCGGGACAGGGTCGGTGGAGCAGTACTTC.

CDR3 nucleotide sequence: TGTGCCAGCAGCATAGGGGGGCCCCGGTTTCTCTACGAGCAGTACTTC. It translates to CASSIGGPRFLYEQYF. The chain couples TRBV7-9 to TRBJ2-7; D tentatively fits TRBD1 or TRBD2 (6 bases each). V lost 5 bases, J lost 3 bases, and 20 bases lay in between. Germline assignment: CDR1 SEHNR and CDR2 FQNEAQ (reference sequence). CDR3 length: 16 residues.

The chain joins TRBV28 to TRBJ2-1; 12 positions match TRBD1. Germline V gene data show CDR1 as MDHEN and CDR2 as SYDVKM. The junction had 16 bases not matched to a gene; V was cut back by 4 bases and J by 9 bases. The length of the CDR3 is 18 residues. CDR3 DNA: TGTGCCAGCAGTTCTTACTACCGGGACAGGGGGCCTTATCCTGAGCAGTTCTTC. Encoded protein: CASSSYYRDRGPYPEQFF.

This chain connects TRBV4-1 to TRBJ2-1; 9 nucleotides agree with TRBD2. Germline V gene lookup returns CDR1 MGHRA and CDR2 YSYEKL. The J segment lost 9 bases and the V segment lost 6 bases, leaving 12 bases of the junction unmatched. The CDR3 is 15 residues long. The CDR3 loop reads CASRSIGTSSGEQFF. The DNA of the CDR3 is TGCGCCAGCAGGTCGATCGGGACTAGCTCGGGTGAGCAGTTCTTC.

This clone was counted only a few times. The V call is TRBV6-5, the J call TRBJ2-3; no definite D call. Germline V gene lookup returns CDR1 MNHEY and CDR2 SVGAGI. Trimming cost V 0 bases and J 6 bases, with 10 bases left between them. The CDR3 consists of 14 residues. The CDR3 region is CASSYSNMGDTQYF. CDR3 in DNA: TGTGCCAGCAGTTACTCGAATATGGGCGATACGCAGTATTTT.

This clone was seen once. The chain uses TRBV5-1 and TRBJ2-7; 11 bases map to TRBD2. The germline V gene has CDR1 SGHRS and CDR2 YFSETQ. The trim removed 0 bases at V and 11 bases at J, leaving 10 bases unmatched. The CDR3 totals 15 residues. The chain's CDR3 is CASSLAVALAGEEYF. CDR3 coding DNA: TGCGCCAGCAGCTTGGCCGTCGCACTAGCGGGGGAAGAGTACTTC.

CDR3 loop: CASSTGGLPGELFF. CDR3 in DNA: TGTGCCAGCAGTACGGGGGGGCTCCCCGGGGAGCTGTTTTTT. The chain couples TRBV28 to TRBJ2-2; 8 nucleotides align to TRBD2. The CDR3 runs to 14 residues. After removal of 5 bases from V and 6 bases from J, the junction contained 5 bases not matched to a gene. Germline assignment: CDR1 MDHEN and CDR2 SYDVKM.

This sequence joins TRBV7-9 and TRBJ1-1; D might be TRBD1 (5 bases). Trimming left V 5 bases short and J 7 bases short, with 8 bases between. Per the germline V gene, CDR1 is SEHNR and CDR2 is FQNEAQ (reference sequence). This CDR3 region has 11 residues. The CDR3, as DNA: TGTGCCAGCAGCGACGACAGTGAAGCTTTCTTT. Translated: CASSDDSEAFF.

This chain connects TRBV5-4 to TRBJ1-1, with TRBD1 identical over 8 bases. Germline V gene sequence: CDR1 SGHNT, CDR2 YYREEE (reference sequence). The ends lost 4 bases at V and 1 base at J; junction bases unmatched: 12. This CDR3 is 17 amino acids long. CDR3 amino acids: CASSPIGRTGPNTEAFF. The CDR3 DNA reads as TGTGCCAGCAGCCCGATAGGACGGACAGGGCCGAACACTGAAGCTTTCTTT.

V usage is TRBV6-5 and J usage is TRBJ2-2; 9 bases align to TRBD1. V dropped 4 bases and J dropped 5; count of bases not matched to a gene: 8. Germline V gene lookup returns CDR1 MNHEY and CDR2 SVGAGI. The CDR3 consists of 16 residues. CDR3 sequence: CASSLAGTGITGELFF. CDR3 bases: TGTGCCAGCAGTTTAGCCGGGACAGGGATAACCGGGGAGCTGTTTTTT.

The chain employs TRBV27 and TRBJ2-7; D possibly corresponds to TRBD1 (5 bases). V shed 6 bases and J shed 5 bases, with 17 bases lying between them. Germline V gene data show CDR1 as MNHEY and CDR2 as SMNVEV (reference sequence). CDR3 length: 14 residues. The CDR3 here is CASRQGSMAHEQYF. DNA of the CDR3: TGTGCCAGCAGGCAGGGATCTATGGCCCACGAGCAGTACTTC.

The chain recombines TRBV4-1 with TRBJ1-3; 7 bases align to TRBD1. Germline CDR1 reads MGHRA; CDR2 reads YSYEKL. The V segment lost 1 base and the J segment 4 bases; nucleotides outside the gene matches: 7. The CDR3 spans 16 residues. CDR3 sequence (DNA): TGCGCCAGCAGCCAAGGTGCCAGGGGGTGGGGAAACACCATATATTTT. The encoded protein is CASSQGARGWGNTIYF.

This clone appeared a single time. The chain recombines TRBV2 with TRBJ1-4, with TRBD1 as a possible D gene (6 bases). The CDR3 runs 14 residues. CDR1 is SNHLY and CDR2 is FYNNEI in the germline V gene. V gave up 6 bases and J gave up 6 bases, with 14 bases separating them. Here the CDR3 DNA reads TGTGCCAGCAGCCAACAGGGCATTGATGAAAAACTGTTTTTT. Encoded protein: CASSQQGIDEKLFF.

Worth noting for this clone: The same CDR3 arises from other DNA sequences in this sample as well. For the CDR3, the DNA is TGTGCCCTAGGGGTCTCCTACGAGCAGTACTTC. It specifies CALGVSYEQYF. This chain connects TRBV30 to TRBJ2-7, with D perhaps matching TRBD1 (5 bases). With 8 bases removed from V and 0 bases from J, the gap between germline ends came to 8 bases. Germline V gene data show CDR1 as GTSNPN and CDR2 as SVGIG (reference sequence). The CDR3 length is 11 residues.

The chain has TRBV5-5 and TRBJ1-1, with no clear D. CDR1 and CDR2 (germline): SGHKS, YYEKEE (reference sequence). Trimming took off 4 bases at V and 1 base at J, with 11 bases between the two ends. This CDR3 has 14 residues. Here the CDR3 reads CASSLQIENTEAFF. In DNA, the CDR3 is TGTGCCAGCAGCCTTCAAATAGAGAACACTGAAGCTTTCTTT.